Sequencing of this TCR beta chain was carried out in a study of early T cells in non-severe SARS-CoV-2 infection. The study's findings and limits: Lookups in VDJdb leaned toward anti-spike CD8 responses and missed private and CD4 specificities.

The CDR3 extends over 19 amino acids. The germline V gene encodes CDR1 SEHNR and CDR2 FQNEAQ (reference sequence). The V segment lost 2 bases and the J segment 0 bases; nucleotides outside the gene matches: 10. This clonotype was observed a handful of times. Its antigen is still unknown. Individual cDNA molecules received unique molecular identifiers during library preparation. In TCRdb, the 5' RACE reads were re-called with MiXCR into one record per CDR3 protein. The sample includes around 60,000 distinct CDR3 sequences, roughly 13% seen only once; the top ten take 3.5% to 5%. The chain couples TRBV7-9 to TRBJ1-3; 10 positions match TRBD1. The receptor's source is an adult who was a healthcare worker with PCR-confirmed SARS-CoV-2 infection or an uninfected control (not recorded which). The sample consisted of whole blood. In DNA, the CDR3 is TGTGCCAGCAGCTTAAGGACAGGGGGTCGCCAAAGCTCTGGAAACACCATATATTTT. Amino acid sequence: CASSLRTGGRQSSGNTIYF.